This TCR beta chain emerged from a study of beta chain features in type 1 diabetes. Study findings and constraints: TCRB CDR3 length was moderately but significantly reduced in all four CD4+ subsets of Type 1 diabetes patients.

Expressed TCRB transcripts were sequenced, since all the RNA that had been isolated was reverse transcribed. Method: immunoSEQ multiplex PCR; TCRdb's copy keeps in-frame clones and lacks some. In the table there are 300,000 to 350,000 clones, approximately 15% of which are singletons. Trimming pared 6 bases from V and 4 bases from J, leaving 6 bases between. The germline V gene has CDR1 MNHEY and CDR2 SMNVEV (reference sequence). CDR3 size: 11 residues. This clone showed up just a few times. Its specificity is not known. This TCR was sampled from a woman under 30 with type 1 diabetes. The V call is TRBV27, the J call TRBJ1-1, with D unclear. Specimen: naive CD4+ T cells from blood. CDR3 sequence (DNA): TGTGCCAGCAGGAGTGGCACTGAAGCTTTCTTT. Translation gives CASRSGTEAFF.